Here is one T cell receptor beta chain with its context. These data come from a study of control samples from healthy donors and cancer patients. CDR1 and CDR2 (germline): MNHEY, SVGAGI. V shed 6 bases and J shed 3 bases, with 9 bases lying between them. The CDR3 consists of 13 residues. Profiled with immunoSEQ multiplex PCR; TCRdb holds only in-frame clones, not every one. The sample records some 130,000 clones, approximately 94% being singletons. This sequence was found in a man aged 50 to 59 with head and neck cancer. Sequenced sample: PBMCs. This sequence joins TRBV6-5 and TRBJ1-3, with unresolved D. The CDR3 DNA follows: TGTGCCAGCAGGCCTGTAGATGGAAACACCATATATTTT. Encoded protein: CASRPVDGNTIYF.